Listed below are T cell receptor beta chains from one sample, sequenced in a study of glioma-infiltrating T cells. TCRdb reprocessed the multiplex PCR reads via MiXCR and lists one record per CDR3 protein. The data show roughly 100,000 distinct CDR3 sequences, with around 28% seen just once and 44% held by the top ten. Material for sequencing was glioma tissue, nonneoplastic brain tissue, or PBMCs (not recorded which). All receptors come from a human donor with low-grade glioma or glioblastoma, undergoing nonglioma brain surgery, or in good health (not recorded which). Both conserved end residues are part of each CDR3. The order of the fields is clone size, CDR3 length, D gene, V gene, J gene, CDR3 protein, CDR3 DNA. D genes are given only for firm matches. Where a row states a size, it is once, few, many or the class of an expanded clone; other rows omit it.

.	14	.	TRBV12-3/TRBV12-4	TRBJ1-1	CASSPEVMNTEAFF	TGTGCCAGCAGCCCCGAAGTTATGAACACTGAAGCTTTCTTT
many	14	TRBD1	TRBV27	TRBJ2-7	CASRGGTGGYEQYF	TGTGCCAGCCGGGGGGGGACAGGGGGGTACGAGCAGTACTTC
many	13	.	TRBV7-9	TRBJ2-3	CASSTIRTDTQYF	TGTGCCAGCAGCACTATCAGGACAGATACGCAGTATTTT
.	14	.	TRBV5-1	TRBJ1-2	CASSLDGSNYGYTF	TGCGCCAGCAGCTTGGACGGCTCTAACTATGGCTACACCTTC
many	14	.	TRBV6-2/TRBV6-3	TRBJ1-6	CASSYSRDNSPLHF	TGTGCCAGCAGTTATTCGCGGGATAATTCACCCCTCCACTTT
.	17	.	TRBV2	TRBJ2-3	CASSERVGNPQIGAEYF	TGTGCCAGCAGTGAACGTGTGGGCAACCCACAAATCGGGGCGGAGTATTTT
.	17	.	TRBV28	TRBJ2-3	CASRGRTVRGNTDTQYF	TGTGCCAGCAGGGGGAGGACAGTCCGGGGTAACACAGATACGCAGTACTTT
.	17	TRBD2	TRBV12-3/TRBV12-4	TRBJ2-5	CASSPNTGTSGGETQYF	TGTGCCAGCAGTCCAAACACCGGGACTAGCGGCGGAGAGACCCAGTACTTC
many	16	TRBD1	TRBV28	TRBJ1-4	CASSTNPGQGGEKLFF	TGTGCCAGCAGCACAAACCCGGGACAGGGTGGGGAAAAACTGTTTTTT
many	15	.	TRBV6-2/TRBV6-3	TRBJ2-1	CASSSGQTSYNEQFF	TGTGCCAGCAGTTCAGGACAGACCTCCTACAATGAGCAGTTCTTC
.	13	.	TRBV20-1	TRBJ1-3	CRARAATGNTIYF	TGCAGAGCTAGAGCGGCCACGGGAAACACCATATATTTT
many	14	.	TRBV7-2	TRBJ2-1	CASSFRGSYNEQFF	TGTGCCAGCAGCTTCCGGGGCTCCTACAATGAGCAGTTCTTC
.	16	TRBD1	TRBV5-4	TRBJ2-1	CASSLQGVLSYNEQFF	TGTGCCAGCAGCCTACAGGGGGTCCTCTCCTACAATGAGCAGTTCTTC
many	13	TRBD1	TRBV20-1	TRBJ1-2	CSANPGQASGYTF	TGCAGTGCAAATCCGGGACAGGCTTCTGGCTACACCTTC
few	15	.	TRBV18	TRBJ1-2	CASSRPNAGNYGYTF	TGTGCCAGCTCACGACCCAACGCAGGGAACTATGGCTACACCTTC
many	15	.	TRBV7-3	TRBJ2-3	CASSSDSTSTDTQYF	TGTGCCAGCAGCTCCGACAGCACTAGCACAGATACGCAGTATTTT
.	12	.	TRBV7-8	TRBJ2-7	CASSLQNYEQYF	TGTGCCAGCAGCTTACAGAATTACGAGCAGTACTTC
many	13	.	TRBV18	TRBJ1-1	CASSPRENTEAFF	TGTGCCAGCTCACCGCGAGAGAACACTGAAGCTTTCTTT
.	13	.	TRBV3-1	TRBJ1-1	CASSITINTEAFF	TGTGCCAGCAGCATCACCATTAACACTGAGGCTTTCTTT
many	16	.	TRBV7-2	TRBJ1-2	CASSFPGTAGLRGYTF	TGTGCCAGCAGCTTCCCAGGGACTGCCGGGTTGAGGGGCTACACCTTC
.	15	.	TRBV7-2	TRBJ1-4	CASSLLQATNEKLSF	TGTGCCAGCAGCCTACTTCAGGCAACTAATGAAAAACTGTCTTTT
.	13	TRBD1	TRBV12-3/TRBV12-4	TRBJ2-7	CASSFRGPYEQYF	TGTGCCAGCAGTTTTAGGGGGCCCTACGAGCAGTACTTC
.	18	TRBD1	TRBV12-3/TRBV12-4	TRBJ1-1	CASSLQLLGQGAKTEAFF	TGTGCCAGCAGTTTACAGCTTCTGGGACAGGGGGCTAAAACTGAAGCTTTCTTT
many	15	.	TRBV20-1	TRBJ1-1	CSAINGGTLNTEAFF	TGCAGTGCCATAAACGGAGGTACCCTGAACACTGAAGCTTTCTTT
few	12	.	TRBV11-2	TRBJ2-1	CASSFQWGEQFF	TGTGCCAGCAGCTTTCAGTGGGGTGAGCAGTTCTTC
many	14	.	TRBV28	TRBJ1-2	CASRGTRSHYGYTF	TGTGCCAGCAGAGGTACCCGATCCCACTATGGCTACACCTTC
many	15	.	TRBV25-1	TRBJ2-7	CASSEGDFLAYEQYF	TGTGCCAGCAGTGAGGGGGACTTCTTGGCCTACGAGCAGTACTTC
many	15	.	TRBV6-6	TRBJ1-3	CASSYSDSPSNTIYF	TGTGCCAGCAGTTACTCGGACAGCCCTTCAAACACCATATATTTT
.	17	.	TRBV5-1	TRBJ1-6	CASSLEPPSSYNSPLHF	TGCGCCAGCAGCTTGGAACCCCCGAGCTCCTATAATTCACCCCTCCACTTT
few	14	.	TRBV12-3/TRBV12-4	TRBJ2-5	CASSFKPRSETQYF	TGTGCCAGCAGTTTTAAACCACGTTCGGAGACCCAGTACTTC
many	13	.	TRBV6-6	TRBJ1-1	CASSYYTMSEAFF	TGTGCCAGCAGTTACTATACGATGAGTGAAGCTTTCTTT
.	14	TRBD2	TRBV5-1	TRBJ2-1	CASRAGETYNEQFF	TGCGCCAGCAGAGCGGGGGAGACCTACAATGAGCAGTTCTTC
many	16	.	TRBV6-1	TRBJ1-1	CASSESEFGLWTEAFF	TGTGCCAGCAGTGAATCGGAATTTGGTCTATGGACTGAAGCTTTCTTT
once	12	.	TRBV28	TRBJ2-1	CVSSFGSNEQFF	TGTGTTAGCAGTTTTGGGAGCAATGAGCAGTTCTTC
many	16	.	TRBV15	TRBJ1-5	CATSRDGRASNQPQHF	TGTGCCACCAGCAGAGATGGGCGGGCTAGCAATCAGCCCCAGCATTTT
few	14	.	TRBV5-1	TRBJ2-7	CASSLAGTTYEQYF	TGCGCCAGCAGCTTGGCCGGGACAACCTACGAGCAGTACTTC
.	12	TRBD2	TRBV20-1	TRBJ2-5	CSPIGRQETKYF	TGCAGTCCAATCGGGAGGCAAGAGACTAAGTACTTC
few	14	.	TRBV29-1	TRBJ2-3	CSVGGGASRDTQYF	TGCAGCGTTGGAGGGGGGGCCTCTAGGGATACGCAGTATTTT
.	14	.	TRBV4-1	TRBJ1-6	CASSQRIRESPLHF	TGCGCCAGCAGCCAAAGGATTCGGGAATCACCCCTCCACTTT
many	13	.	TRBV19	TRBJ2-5	CASSMNRKETQYF	TGTGCCAGTAGTATGAACAGGAAAGAGACCCAGTACTTC
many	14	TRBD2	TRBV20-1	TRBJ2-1	CTLTSGGHYNEQFF	TGCACCCTGACTAGCGGGGGGCATTACAATGAGCAGTTCTTC
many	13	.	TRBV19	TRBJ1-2	CASNPRGNYGYTF	TGTGCCAGTAACCCCAGGGGAAACTATGGCTACACCTTC